The 23 T cell receptor beta chains reported below all come from one sample, sequenced in a study of blood T cells in healthy people across ages. PCR was performed a second time for about 7 to 12 cycles using a sample-barcoded 5' primer and a J-beta primer mix. MiXCR, run by TCRdb on the 5' RACE reads, gives a single entry per CDR3 protein. In the table there are around 620,000 distinct CDR3 sequences, roughly a quarter of which are singletons. Specimen: blood. Receptor source: a woman between 65 and 79 years old in good health.

There are a few counts of this clonotype. The DNA of the CDR3 is TGTGCCAGCAGCTTAGGGGCGGGACAGGGGGCTCTCAACACCTTC. This encodes CASSLGAGQGALNTF. V usage is TRBV7-2 and J usage is TRBJ1-2, with 12 bases fitting TRBD1. Trimming removed 1 base from V and 12 bases from J; junction bases left unmatched: 9. There are 15 residues in the CDR3. Germline assignment: CDR1 SGHTA and CDR2 FQGNSA. Together with reference TRBV7-2 and TRBJ1-2, the CDR3 gives the full variable domain: GAGVSQSPSNKVTEKGKDVELRCDPISGHTALYWYRQSLGQGLEFLIYFQGNSAPDKSGLPSDRFSAERTGGSVSTLTIQRTQQEDSAVYLCASSLGAGQGALNTFGSGTRLTVV.

Here the CDR3 reads CANSTGGASGGYTF. CDR3 bases: TGTGCCAACAGCACAGGGGGCGCATCGGGTGGCTACACCTTC. This chain links TRBV10-3 with TRBJ1-2; 9 bases fit TRBD1. Trimming took 10 bases from V and 7 from J; bases not matched to a gene: 13. Per germline, CDR1 ENHRY and CDR2 SYGVKD. The CDR3 has 14 amino acids.

This chain joins TRBV2 and TRBJ1-6; 9 nucleotides line up with TRBD1. Germline values: CDR1 SNHLY, CDR2 FYNNEI. Trimming at V came to 6 bases and at J to 8 bases, leaving 2 bases not matched to a gene. The CDR3 has 13 residues. CDR3 sequence reads: CASRRDRDSPLHF. CDR3 nucleotides: TGTGCCAGCAGGAGGGACAGGGATTCACCCCTCCACTTT. Supplemented by reference TRBV2 and TRBJ1-6, the full variable domain reads EPEVTQTPSHQVTQMGQEVILRCVPISNHLYFYWYRQILGQKVEFLVSFYNNEISEKSEIFDDQFSVERPDGSNFTLKIRSTKLEDSAMYFCASRRDRDSPLHFGNGTRLTVT.

The V gene is TRBV5-1, the J gene TRBJ2-7; no firm D call. The CDR3 totals 16 residues. Trimming shortened V by 0 bases and J by 0 bases, and 13 bases separated the two germline ends. Germline CDR1 and CDR2: SGHRS and YFSETQ. The CDR3 DNA reads TGCGCCAGCAGCTTGGAGGAGTGGCGGAACTCCTACGAGCAGTACTTC. Protein product: CASSLEEWRNSYEQYF.

Of note for this clonotype: An end of the junction does not agree with germline; a read error may underlie this. The genes are TRBV5-1 and TRBJ1-2; D may be TRBD1 (5 bases). Germline assignment: CDR1 SGHRS and CDR2 YFSETQ. The length of the CDR3 is 13 residues. The CDR3 loop reads CASSLEGRALFYF. CDR3 DNA sequence: TGCGCCAGCAGCTTGGAGGGCAGGGCCCTTTTTTACTTC. Complete variable domain (other parts from reference TRBV5-1 and TRBJ1-2): KAGVTQTPRYLIKTRGQQVTLSCSPISGHRSVSWYQQTPGQGLQFLFEYFSETQRNKGNFPGRFSGRQFSNSRSEMNVSTLELGDSALYLCASSLEGRALFYFGSGTRLTVV.

V and J are TRBV20-1 and TRBJ2-7; 9 bases line up with TRBD2. The CDR3 runs to 14 residues. From germline, CDR1 is DFQATT and CDR2 SNEGSKA (reference sequence). The J segment lost 5 bases and the V segment lost 0 bases, leaving 5 bases of the junction unmatched. CDR3 protein: CSARDPAGGDEQYF. The CDR3 nucleotides are TGCAGTGCTAGAGATCCAGCGGGGGGCGACGAGCAGTACTTC.

Details on this clonotype: One junction end does not reproduce the germline sequence, and a read error may be involved. The V gene is TRBV4-3, the J gene TRBJ2-3; D tentatively fits TRBD1 or TRBD2 (5 bases each). Looked up from germline, CDR1 is LGHNA and CDR2 is YSLEER. This CDR3 is built from 15 residues. The CDR3 protein is CASSQDRSLKGTLYF. In nucleotides, the CDR3 is TGCGCCAGCAGCCAAGATCGCAGCCTCAAGGGGACCCTGTACTTT.

The chain has TRBV6-5 and TRBJ2-7; D perhaps matches TRBD1 (5 bases). Germline assignment: CDR1 MNHEY and CDR2 SVGAGI. With 6 bases removed from V and 9 bases from J, the gap between germline ends came to 18 bases. The CDR3 has 13 amino acids. The CDR3 bases are TGTGCCAGCAGGCCCCCGGACAAGATTGGGCAGTACTTC. Its protein product is CASRPPDKIGQYF.

This clonotype showed up just a few times. This chain links TRBV5-1 with TRBJ2-5, with 11 bases fitting TRBD1. The CDR3 totals 15 residues. The germline V gene encodes CDR1 SGHRS and CDR2 YFSETQ. After removal of 3 bases from V and 5 bases from J, the junction contained 6 bases not matched to a gene. The CDR3 is CASSSGQGARETQYF. The CDR3 DNA reads TGCGCCAGCAGCTCCGGACAGGGGGCGAGGGAGACCCAGTACTTC.

To note about this clonotype: The junction departs from germline at one end; a sequencing error may be responsible. The genes are TRBV20-1 and TRBJ2-1; no firm D call. CDR1 and CDR2 (germline): DFQATT, SNEGSKA (reference sequence). The CDR3 runs 15 residues. This CDR3 reads CSARTPASSHNEQFF. For the CDR3, the DNA is TGCAGTGCCCGCACACCAGCAAGCTCCCACAATGAGCAGTTCTTC.

This clonotype was counted only a few times. The chain is built from TRBV6-2 or TRBV6-3 and TRBJ1-1; no clear D gene. Germline V lookup: CDR1 MNHEY, CDR2 SVGEGT. V lost 1 base and J 2 bases, leaving 5 bases between the germline ends. The CDR3 runs to 13 residues. The CDR3 DNA sequence: TGTGCCAGCAGTTACTACGACAACACTGAAGCTTTCTTT. It codes for CASSYYDNTEAFF.

The V call is TRBV5-1, the J call TRBJ2-1, with D possibly matching TRBD1 (6 bases). The DNA end is a closer match to TRBJ2-5, so the J assignment may be wrong. The CDR3 has 14 amino acids. In germline, CDR1 is SGHRS, CDR2 YFSETQ. For the CDR3, the DNA is TGCGCCAGCAGCTTAACAGGGATAGGAGTGACCCAGTACTTC. Translation gives CASSLTGIGVTQYF.

This clonotype was seen more than once but under ten times. A junction end diverges from the germline sequence, so it may reflect a read error. The chain joins TRBV7-6 to TRBJ2-5, with D possibly TRBD1 on 6 matching bases. The end of the DNA is better explained by TRBJ2-1, so the J call may be wrong. Per the germline V gene, CDR1 is SGHVS and CDR2 is FNYEAQ. The CDR3 is 15 residues long. The CDR3 loop reads CASSLYEARDNEQFF. In nucleotides, the CDR3 is TGTGCCAGCAGCTTATATGAGGCCAGGGACAACGAGCAGTTCTTC.

This clonotype turned up a few times. The V and J genes are TRBV12-3 or TRBV12-4 and TRBJ2-7, with 7 bases matching TRBD2. The V segment lost 1 base and the J segment 2 bases; nucleotides outside the gene matches: 5. The CDR3 consists of 15 residues. CDR3 DNA: TGTGCCAGCAGTTTAGAGGGAGCGGGGACCTACGAGCAGTACTTC. Translating gives CASSLEGAGTYEQYF.

This rearrangement joins TRBV6-1 to TRBJ1-2; no clear D. The CDR3 length is 17 residues. Trimming took off 5 bases at V and 2 bases at J, with 21 bases between the two ends. Germline V CDR1 and CDR2: MNHNS, SASEGT. CDR3 bases: TGTGCCAGCAGTAATTCTTATTGGGATAACGCCAACTATGGCTACACCTTC. Protein sequence: CASSNSYWDNANYGYTF.

V and J are TRBV20-1 and TRBJ2-5, with D perhaps matching TRBD2 (6 bases). V was cut by 6 bases and J by 2 bases, with 19 bases left in between. Germline CDR1 reads DFQATT; CDR2 reads SNEGSKA (reference sequence). This CDR3 has 15 amino acids. CDR3: CSAPLSGPRQETQYF. CDR3 nucleotide sequence: TGCAGTGCCCCCCTCAGCGGGCCTAGACAAGAGACCCAGTACTTC.

This clonotype was detected a few times. J is TRBJ2-2 and V is TRBV6-2 or TRBV6-3; 7 positions agree with TRBD2. V shed 2 bases and J 7 bases; nucleotides not matched to a gene: 1. The CDR3 has 13 amino acids. CDR1 is MNHEY, CDR2 SVGEGT, per germline. CDR3 sequence: CASSYAGVGELFF. The CDR3 coding sequence is TGTGCCAGCAGTTACGCGGGGGTCGGGGAGCTGTTTTTT.

The gene calls are TRBV4-1 and TRBJ1-3; D uncertain. Germline CDR1 reads MGHRA; CDR2 reads YSYEKL. V was clipped by 1 base and J by 4 bases, with 14 bases between them. CDR3 length equals 16 residues. CDR3 DNA: TGCGCCAGCAGCCAAGCGGGCTCAACGTACGGAAACACCATATATTTT. Translation gives CASSQAGSTYGNTIYF.

This clonotype has only a few counts. V usage is TRBV29-1 and J usage is TRBJ1-1; 8 bases map to TRBD1. The V and J ends lost 8 bases and 1 base, in that order; junction bases with no gene match: 3. CDR1 is SQVTM, CDR2 ANQGSEA, per germline. The CDR3 is 12 amino acids. The CDR3 DNA sequence: TGCAGCATCGGACAGGGGAACACTGAAGCTTTCTTT. Translation gives CSIGQGNTEAFF.

The J gene is TRBJ2-3, the V gene TRBV5-1; 10 bases match TRBD2. CDR1 SGHRS and CDR2 YFSETQ come from the germline V gene. The CDR3 sequence is 16 residues long. J lost 4 bases, V lost 4 bases, and 9 bases had no gene match. CDR3 sequence reads: CASSPGLAATADTQYF. The CDR3 DNA reads as TGCGCCAGCAGCCCCGGACTAGCGGCGACGGCAGATACGCAGTATTTT.

J is TRBJ2-3 and V is TRBV3-1; possible D gene TRBD2, 7 bases. Per germline, CDR1 LGHDT and CDR2 YNNKEL (reference sequence). Trimming shortened V by 3 bases and J by 0 bases, and 16 bases separated the two germline ends. This CDR3 comprises 17 residues. The DNA of the CDR3 is TGTGCCAGCAGCCATCCCTGGGGGGGCCCTAGCACAGATACGCAGTATTTT. The encoded protein is CASSHPWGGPSTDTQYF.

There are a few counts of this clonotype. This sequence joins TRBV6-4 and TRBJ2-5; D possibly matches TRBD1 or TRBD2 (5 bases each). The CDR3 spans 16 residues. Looked up from germline, CDR1 is MRHNA and CDR2 is SNTAGT. V was trimmed by 6 bases and J by 5 bases, leaving 22 bases between them. The CDR3 DNA reads as TGTGCCAGCAGCCCATGGGGGAGATCCCCCGCGGAGACCCAGTACTTC. It codes for CASSPWGRSPAETQYF.

This rearrangement joins TRBV5-1 to TRBJ1-4, with D possibly TRBD1 on 5 matching bases. This CDR3 region has 14 residues. V was shortened by 4 bases and J by 8 bases, with 15 bases between the two germline ends. Per the germline V gene, CDR1 is SGHRS and CDR2 is YFSETQ. CDR3 bases: TGCGCCAGCAGCAACGGGGACCTAGGGGAAAAACTGTTTTTT. This translates into CASSNGDLGEKLFF.